Following are 6 T cell receptor beta chains from one sample sequenced in a study of blood T cell repertoires in COVID-19. Profiled with immunoSEQ multiplex PCR; TCRdb holds only in-frame clones, not every one. Counted here are under 150,000 clones, about 85% occurring once; the ten biggest clones make up around 6%. Sequencing input: peripheral blood. The source is a woman between 55 and 75 years old with COVID-19, enrolled during active disease.

The rearrangement joins TRBV11-3 to TRBJ1-2; possibly TRBD1 for D (6 bases). The CDR3 contains 14 residues. The germline V gene has CDR1 SGHNT and CDR2 YENEEA. Trimming cost V 7 bases and J 3 bases, with 15 bases left between them. CDR3 amino acids: CASTGGGPYYGYTF. In nucleotides, the CDR3 is TGTGCCAGCACCGGGGGGGGCCCCTACTATGGCTACACCTTC.

V usage is TRBV7-8 and J usage is TRBJ1-6, with 8 bases aligning to TRBD1. Germline CDR1 and CDR2: SGHVS and FQNEAQ. The V and J ends lost 5 bases and 9 bases, in that order; junction bases with no gene match: 6. CDR3 size: 14 residues. The CDR3 is CASSATGGGSPLHF. CDR3 in DNA: TGTGCCAGCAGCGCAACAGGGGGAGGTTCACCCCTCCACTTT.

Only one count was recorded for this clone. The chain is built from TRBV6-2 or TRBV6-3 and TRBJ1-5; D remains unclear. Germline V gene sequence: CDR1 MNHEY, CDR2 SVGEGT. V lost 0 bases and J 3 bases, leaving 15 bases between the germline ends. The CDR3 extends over 17 amino acids. The CDR3 bases are TGTGCCAGCAGTTACTCGATAATAGGAGGTAACAATCAGCCCCAGCATTTT. Translation gives CASSYSIIGGNNQPQHF.

The chain couples TRBV7-2 to TRBJ2-7; 8 nucleotides agree with TRBD2. Per germline, CDR1 SGHTA and CDR2 FQGNSA. The CDR3 is 14 residues long. Unmatched junction bases numbered 2, after V lost 1 base and J lost 3 bases. CDR3 region: CASSLGLAGYEQYF. CDR3 bases: TGTGCCAGCAGCTTAGGCCTAGCGGGCTACGAGCAGTACTTC. The whole variable domain, remainder taken from reference TRBV7-2 and TRBJ2-7, is GAGVSQSPSNKVTEKGKDVELRCDPISGHTALYWYRQSLGQGLEFLIYFQGNSAPDKSGLPSDRFSAERTGGSVSTLTIQRTQQEDSAVYLCASSLGLAGYEQYFGPGTRLTVT.

The chain couples TRBV12-3 or TRBV12-4 to TRBJ2-5, with D perhaps TRBD2 (5 bases). V shed 5 bases and J shed 3 bases, with 10 bases lying between them. CDR3 length: 13 residues. The CDR3 protein is CASSGKEEETQYF. CDR3 sequence (DNA): TGTGCCAGCAGTGGAAAGGAGGAAGAGACCCAGTACTTC.

Only one count was recorded for this clone. The V call is TRBV27, the J call TRBJ1-1; 7 bases align to TRBD1. The CDR3 covers 13 residues. V was pared by 6 bases and J by 8 bases, with 9 bases of the junction left unmatched. The germline CDR1 and CDR2 sequences are MNHEY and SMNVEV (reference sequence). The CDR3 sequence is CASRRGQAVEAFF. CDR3 in DNA: TGTGCCAGCAGACGAGGACAGGCCGTGGAAGCTTTCTTT.